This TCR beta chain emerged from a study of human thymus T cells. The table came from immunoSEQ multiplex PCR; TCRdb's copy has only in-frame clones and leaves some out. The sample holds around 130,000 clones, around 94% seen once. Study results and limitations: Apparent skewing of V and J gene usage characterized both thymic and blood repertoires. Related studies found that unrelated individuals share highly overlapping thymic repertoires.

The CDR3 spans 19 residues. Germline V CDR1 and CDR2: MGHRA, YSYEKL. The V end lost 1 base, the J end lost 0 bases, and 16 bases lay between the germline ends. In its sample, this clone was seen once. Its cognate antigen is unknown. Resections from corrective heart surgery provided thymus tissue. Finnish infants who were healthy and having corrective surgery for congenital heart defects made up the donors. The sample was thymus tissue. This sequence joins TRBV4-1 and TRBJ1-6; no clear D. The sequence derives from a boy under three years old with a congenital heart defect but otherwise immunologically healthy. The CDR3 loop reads CASSQGPGEASSYNSPLHF. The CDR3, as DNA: TGCGCCAGCAGCCAAGGGCCGGGCGAGGCAAGCTCCTATAATTCACCCCTCCACTTT.